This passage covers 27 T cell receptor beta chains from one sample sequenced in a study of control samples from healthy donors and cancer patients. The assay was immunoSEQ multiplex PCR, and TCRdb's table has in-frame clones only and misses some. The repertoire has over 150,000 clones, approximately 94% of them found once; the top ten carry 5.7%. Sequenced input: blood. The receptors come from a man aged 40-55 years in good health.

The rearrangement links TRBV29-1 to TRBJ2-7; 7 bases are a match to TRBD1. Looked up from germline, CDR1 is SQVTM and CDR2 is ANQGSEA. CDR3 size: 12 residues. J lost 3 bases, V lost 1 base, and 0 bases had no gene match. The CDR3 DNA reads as TGCAGCGTTGAAGGGGACAGCTACGAGCAGTACTTC. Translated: CSVEGDSYEQYF.

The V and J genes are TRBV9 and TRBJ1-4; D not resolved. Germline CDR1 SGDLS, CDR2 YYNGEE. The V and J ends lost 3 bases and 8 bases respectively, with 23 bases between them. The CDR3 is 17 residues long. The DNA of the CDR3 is TGTGCCAGCAGCGCAGCCATCGAATCGGGTGCAAGGGAAAAACTGTTTTTT. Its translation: CASSAAIESGAREKLFF.

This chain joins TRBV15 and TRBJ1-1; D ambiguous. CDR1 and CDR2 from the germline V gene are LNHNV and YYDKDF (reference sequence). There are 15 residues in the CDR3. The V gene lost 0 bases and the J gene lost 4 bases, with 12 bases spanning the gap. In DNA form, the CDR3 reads TGTGCCACCAGCAGAGATCGTATTCTCCCCACTGAAGCTTTCTTT. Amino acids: CATSRDRILPTEAFF.

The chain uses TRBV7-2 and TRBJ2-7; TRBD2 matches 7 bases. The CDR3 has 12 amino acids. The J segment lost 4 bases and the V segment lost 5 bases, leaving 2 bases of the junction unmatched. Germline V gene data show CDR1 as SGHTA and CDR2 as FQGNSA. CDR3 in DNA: TGTGCCAGCAGCCCTAGCGGATACGAGCAGTACTTC. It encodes CASSPSGYEQYF.

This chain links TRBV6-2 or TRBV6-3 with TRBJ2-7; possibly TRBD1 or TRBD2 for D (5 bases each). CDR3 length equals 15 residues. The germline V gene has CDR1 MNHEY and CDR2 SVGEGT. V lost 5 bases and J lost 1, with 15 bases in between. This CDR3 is CASSNTGTGSYEQYF. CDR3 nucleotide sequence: TGTGCCAGCAGTAATACCGGGACGGGTTCCTACGAGCAGTACTTC.

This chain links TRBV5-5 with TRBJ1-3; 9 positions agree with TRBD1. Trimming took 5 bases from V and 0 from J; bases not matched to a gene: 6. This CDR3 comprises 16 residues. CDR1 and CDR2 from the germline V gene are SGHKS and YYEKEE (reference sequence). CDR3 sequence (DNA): TGTGCCAGCAGTGGACAGGGGCCCTTCTCTGGAAACACCATATATTTT. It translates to CASSGQGPFSGNTIYF.

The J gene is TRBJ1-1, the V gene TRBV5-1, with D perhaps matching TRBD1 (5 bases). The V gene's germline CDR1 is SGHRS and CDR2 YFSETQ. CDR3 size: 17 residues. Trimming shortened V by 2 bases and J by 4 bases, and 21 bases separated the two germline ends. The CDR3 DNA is TGCGCCAGCAGCTTAGGTCTTCGTCAGGGCCGGGGCACTGAAGCTTTCTTT. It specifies CASSLGLRQGRGTEAFF.

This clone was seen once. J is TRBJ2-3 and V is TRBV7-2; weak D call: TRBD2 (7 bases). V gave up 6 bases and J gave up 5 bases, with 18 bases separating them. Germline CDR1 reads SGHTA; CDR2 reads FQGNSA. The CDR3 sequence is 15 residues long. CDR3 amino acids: CASSSYSGGQDTQYF. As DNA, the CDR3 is TGTGCCAGCAGTTCTTACTCCGGGGGGCAAGATACGCAGTATTTT.

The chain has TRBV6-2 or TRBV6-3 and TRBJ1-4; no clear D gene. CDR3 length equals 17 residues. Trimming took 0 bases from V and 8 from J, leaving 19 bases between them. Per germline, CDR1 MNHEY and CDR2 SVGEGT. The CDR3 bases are TGTGCCAGCAGTTACTCCACGGCAGGCGGGGTGAGCGAAAAACTGTTTTTT. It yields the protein CASSYSTAGGVSEKLFF.

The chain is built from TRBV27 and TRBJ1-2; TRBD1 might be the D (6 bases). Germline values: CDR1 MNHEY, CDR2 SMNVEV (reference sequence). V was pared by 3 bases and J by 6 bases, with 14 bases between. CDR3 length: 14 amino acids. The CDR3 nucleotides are TGTGCCAGCAGTTTGAAAGGACAGCCCGATGGCTACACCTTC. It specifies CASSLKGQPDGYTF.

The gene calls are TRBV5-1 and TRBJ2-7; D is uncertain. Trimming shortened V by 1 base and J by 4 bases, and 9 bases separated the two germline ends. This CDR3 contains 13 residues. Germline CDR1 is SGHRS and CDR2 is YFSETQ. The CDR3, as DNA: TGCGCCAGCAGCTTGTCCAGCAGTTACGAGCAGTACTTC. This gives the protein CASSLSSSYEQYF. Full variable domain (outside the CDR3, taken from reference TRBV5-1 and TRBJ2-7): KAGVTQTPRYLIKTRGQQVTLSCSPISGHRSVSWYQQTPGQGLQFLFEYFSETQRNKGNFPGRFSGRQFSNSRSEMNVSTLELGDSALYLCASSLSSSYEQYFGPGTRLTVT.

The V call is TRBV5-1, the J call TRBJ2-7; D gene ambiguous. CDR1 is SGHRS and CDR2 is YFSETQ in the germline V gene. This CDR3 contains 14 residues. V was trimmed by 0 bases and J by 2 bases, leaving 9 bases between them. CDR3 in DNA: TGCGCCAGCAGCTTGGTAGCCGGAACCTACGAGCAGTACTTC. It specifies CASSLVAGTYEQYF. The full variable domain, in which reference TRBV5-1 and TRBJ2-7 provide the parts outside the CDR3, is KAGVTQTPRYLIKTRGQQVTLSCSPISGHRSVSWYQQTPGQGLQFLFEYFSETQRNKGNFPGRFSGRQFSNSRSEMNVSTLELGDSALYLCASSLVAGTYEQYFGPGTRLTVT.

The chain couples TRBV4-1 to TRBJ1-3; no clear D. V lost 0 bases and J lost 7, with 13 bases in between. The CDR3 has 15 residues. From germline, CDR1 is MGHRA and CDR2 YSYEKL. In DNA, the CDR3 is TGCGCCAGCAGCCAAGACCCCGGGTCCACGAACACCATATATTTT. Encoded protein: CASSQDPGSTNTIYF.

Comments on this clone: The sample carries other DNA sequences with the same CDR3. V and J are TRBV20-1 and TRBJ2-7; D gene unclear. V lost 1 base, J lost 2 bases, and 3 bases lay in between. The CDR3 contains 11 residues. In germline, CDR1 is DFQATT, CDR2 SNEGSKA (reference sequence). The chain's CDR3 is CSARAPYEQYF. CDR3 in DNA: TGCAGTGCTAGAGCCCCCTACGAGCAGTACTTC.

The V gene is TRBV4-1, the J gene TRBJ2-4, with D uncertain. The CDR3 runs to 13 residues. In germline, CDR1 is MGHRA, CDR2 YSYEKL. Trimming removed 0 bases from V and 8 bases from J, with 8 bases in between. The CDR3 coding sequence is TGCGCCAGCAGCCAAGATATAAGGGACATTCAGTACTTC. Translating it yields CASSQDIRDIQYF.

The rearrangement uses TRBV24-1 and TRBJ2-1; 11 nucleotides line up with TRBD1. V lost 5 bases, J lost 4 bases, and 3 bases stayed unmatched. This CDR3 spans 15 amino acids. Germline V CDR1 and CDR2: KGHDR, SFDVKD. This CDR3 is CATSVGTGGYNEQFF. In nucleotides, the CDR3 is TGTGCCACCAGTGTTGGGACAGGGGGATACAATGAGCAGTTCTTC.

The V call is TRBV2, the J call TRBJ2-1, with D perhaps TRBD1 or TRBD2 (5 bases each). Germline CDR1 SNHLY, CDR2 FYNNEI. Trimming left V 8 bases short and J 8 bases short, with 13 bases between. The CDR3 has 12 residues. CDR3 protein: CASGGWRDEQFF. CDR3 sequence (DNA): TGTGCCAGCGGGGGATGGCGGGATGAGCAGTTCTTC.

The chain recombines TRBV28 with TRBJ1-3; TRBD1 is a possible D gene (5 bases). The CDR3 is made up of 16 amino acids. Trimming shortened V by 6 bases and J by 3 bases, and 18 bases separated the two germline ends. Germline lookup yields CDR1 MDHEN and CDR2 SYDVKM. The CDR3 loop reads CASSPRGAVRGNTIYF. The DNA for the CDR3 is TGTGCCAGCAGCCCCCGCGGGGCAGTGCGTGGAAACACCATATATTTT. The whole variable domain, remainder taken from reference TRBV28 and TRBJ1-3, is DVKVTQSSRYLVKRTGEKVFLECVQDMDHENMFWYRQDPGLGLRLIYFSYDVKMKEKGDIPEGYSVSREKKERFSLILESASTNQTSMYLCASSPRGAVRGNTIYFGEGSWLTVV.

The CDR3 DNA reads as TGTGCCAGCAGCCCGCGGGGGGGCCCTGATACGCAGTATTTT. Translation gives CASSPRGGPDTQYF. The chain employs TRBV7-2 and TRBJ2-3; 9 nucleotides match TRBD2. CDR3 length: 14 residues. Germline CDR1 and CDR2: SGHTA and FQGNSA. The junction had 6 bases not matched to a gene; V was cut back by 5 bases and J by 6 bases.

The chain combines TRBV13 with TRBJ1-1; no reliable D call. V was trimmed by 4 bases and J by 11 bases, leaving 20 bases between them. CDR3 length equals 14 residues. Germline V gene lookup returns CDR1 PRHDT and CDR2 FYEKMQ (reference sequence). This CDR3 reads CASSSPSTQPEAFF. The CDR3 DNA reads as TGTGCCAGCAGCTCCCCGTCAACACAGCCGGAGGCTTTCTTT.

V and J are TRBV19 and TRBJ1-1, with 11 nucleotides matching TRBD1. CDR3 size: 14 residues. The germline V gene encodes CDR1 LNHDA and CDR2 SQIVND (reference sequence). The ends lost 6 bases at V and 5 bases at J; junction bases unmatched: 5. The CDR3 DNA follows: TGTGCCAGTAGCCACGGGACAGGGGGAACTGAAGCTTTCTTT. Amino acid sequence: CASSHGTGGTEAFF.

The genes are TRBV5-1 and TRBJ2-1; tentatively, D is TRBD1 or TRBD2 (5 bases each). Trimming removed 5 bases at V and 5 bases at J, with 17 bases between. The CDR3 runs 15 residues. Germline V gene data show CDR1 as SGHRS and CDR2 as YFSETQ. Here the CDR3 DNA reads TGCGCCAGCAGTTTTAGTTCCGGGACCCACAATGAGCAGTTCTTC. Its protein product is CASSFSSGTHNEQFF.

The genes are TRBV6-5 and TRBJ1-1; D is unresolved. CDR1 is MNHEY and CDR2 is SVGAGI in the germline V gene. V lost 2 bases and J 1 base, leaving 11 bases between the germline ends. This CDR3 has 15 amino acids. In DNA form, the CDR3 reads TGTGCCAGCAGTTACCTTGGACTGACGAACACTGAAGCTTTCTTT. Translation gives CASSYLGLTNTEAFF.

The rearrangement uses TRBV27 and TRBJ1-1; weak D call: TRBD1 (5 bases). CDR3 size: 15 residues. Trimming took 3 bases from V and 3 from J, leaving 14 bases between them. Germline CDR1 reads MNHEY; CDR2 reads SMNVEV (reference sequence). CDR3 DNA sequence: TGTGCCAGCAGTTTTTTGGGGGGGATGGACACTGAAGCTTTCTTT. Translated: CASSFLGGMDTEAFF.

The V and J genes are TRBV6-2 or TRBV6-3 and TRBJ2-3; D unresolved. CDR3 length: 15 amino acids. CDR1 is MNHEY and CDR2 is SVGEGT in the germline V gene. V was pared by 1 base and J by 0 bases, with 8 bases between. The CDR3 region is CASSYYRTSTDTQYF. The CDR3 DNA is TGTGCCAGCAGTTACTACAGAACTAGCACAGATACGCAGTATTTT.

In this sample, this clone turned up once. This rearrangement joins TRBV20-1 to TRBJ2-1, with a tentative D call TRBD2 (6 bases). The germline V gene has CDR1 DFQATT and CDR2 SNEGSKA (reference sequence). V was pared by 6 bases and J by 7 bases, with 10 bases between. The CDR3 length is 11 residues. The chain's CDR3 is CSARRGNEQFF. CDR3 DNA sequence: TGCAGTGCCCGACGGGGGAATGAGCAGTTCTTC.

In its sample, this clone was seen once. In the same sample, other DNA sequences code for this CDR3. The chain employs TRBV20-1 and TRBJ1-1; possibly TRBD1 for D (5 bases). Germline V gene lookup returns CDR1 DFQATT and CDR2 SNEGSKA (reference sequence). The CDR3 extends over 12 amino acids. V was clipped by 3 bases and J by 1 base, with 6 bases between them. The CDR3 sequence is CSASGGNTEAFF. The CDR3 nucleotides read TGCAGTGCTAGTGGGGGGAACACTGAAGCTTTCTTT.